These 18 T cell receptor beta chains share one sample of origin, sequenced in a study of long-term antiretroviral therapy in people with HIV. Researchers ran immunoSEQ v3.0 at survey level. Assay: immunoSEQ multiplex PCR; the TCRdb copy retains only in-frame clones and omits some. The table shows about 17,000 clones, with less than 80% occurring only once. Sample: unsorted PBMCs, taken 0.3 years after starting antiretroviral therapy. The receptors derive from a woman in her 50s with HIV.

The rearrangement joins TRBV4-1 to TRBJ2-5; TRBD1 matches 7 bases. The CDR3 consists of 14 residues. Germline V gene data show CDR1 as MGHRA and CDR2 as YSYEKL. V lost 0 bases to trimming and J lost 9 bases; unmatched junction nucleotides: 7. The CDR3 sequence: CASSQDGGQFAQYF. The CDR3 DNA sequence: TGCGCCAGCAGCCAAGATGGGGGACAGTTCGCCCAGTACTTC.

The chain is built from TRBV9 and TRBJ1-1, with a weak D call TRBD1 (5 bases). V was trimmed by 0 bases and J by 4 bases, leaving 7 bases between them. The CDR3 loop spans 13 amino acids. The germline gives CDR1 SGDLS, CDR2 YYNGEE. The CDR3 DNA sequence: TGTGCCAGCAGCGTAGATGGGGGCACTGAAGCTTTCTTT. Amino acid sequence: CASSVDGGTEAFF.

The V and J genes are TRBV5-1 and TRBJ1-2, with a weak D call TRBD1 (6 bases). The CDR3 extends over 18 amino acids. The germline V and J ends were trimmed by 4 bases and 1 base, with 23 bases remaining between them. In germline, CDR1 is SGHRS, CDR2 YFSETQ. This CDR3 is CASSLQEGGPSINYGYTF. In DNA form, the CDR3 reads TGCGCCAGCAGCCTTCAAGAGGGGGGCCCATCGATTAACTATGGCTACACCTTC. The full variable domain, with the rest looked up from reference TRBV5-1 and TRBJ1-2, is KAGVTQTPRYLIKTRGQQVTLSCSPISGHRSVSWYQQTPGQGLQFLFEYFSETQRNKGNFPGRFSGRQFSNSRSEMNVSTLELGDSALYLCASSLQEGGPSINYGYTFGSGTRLTVV.

The V call is TRBV7-9, the J call TRBJ1-2; D gene ambiguous. V was trimmed by 5 bases and J by 2 bases, leaving 12 bases between them. CDR1 and CDR2 (germline): SEHNR, FQNEAQ (reference sequence). The CDR3 has 14 amino acids. CDR3 residues: CASSPSGINYGYTF. CDR3 nucleotides: TGTGCCAGCAGCCCCTCGGGAATAAACTATGGCTACACCTTC.

This clone was seen a few times. CDR3 DNA sequence: TGCGCCAGCAGCTTGTCGGGTGCCAGGGTAGCCGGGGAGCTGTTTTTT. Its protein is CASSLSGARVAGELFF. The chain employs TRBV5-1 and TRBJ2-2; tentatively, D is TRBD1 (5 bases). Germline assignment: CDR1 SGHRS and CDR2 YFSETQ. The CDR3 runs 16 residues. Trimming took 1 base from V and 6 from J, leaving 16 bases between them.

The chain couples TRBV7-9 to TRBJ1-2; D might be TRBD1 (5 bases). The CDR3 runs to 14 residues. V lost 5 bases and J 5 bases, leaving 15 bases between the germline ends. Germline-derived CDR1 and CDR2 are SEHNR and FQNEAQ (reference sequence). As DNA, the CDR3 is TGTGCCAGCAGCCGCCCGACAGTTGTTTATGGCTACACCTTC. As protein: CASSRPTVVYGYTF. Together with reference TRBV7-9 and TRBJ1-2, the CDR3 gives the full variable domain: DTGVSQNPRHKITKRGQNVTFRCDPISEHNRLYWYRQTLGQGPEFLTYFQNEAQLEKSRLLSDRFSAERPKGSFSTLEIQRTEQGDSAMYLCASSRPTVVYGYTFGSGTRLTVV.

V and J are TRBV30 and TRBJ2-3; TRBD2 matches at 8 bases. Germline trimming cut 4 bases from V and 0 bases from J; bases unmatched to any gene: 12. This CDR3 comprises 17 residues. The germline V gene encodes CDR1 GTSNPN and CDR2 SVGIG (reference sequence). CDR3 in DNA: TGTGCCTGGAAGGTTGCGGGGGGTCCCGCTAGCACAGATACGCAGTATTTT. This translates into CAWKVAGGPASTDTQYF.

The V and J genes are TRBV5-8 and TRBJ1-5, with a tentative D call TRBD1 (6 bases). The length of the CDR3 is 15 residues. V dropped 4 bases and J dropped 0 bases, with 11 bases sitting between them. Germline CDR1 reads SGHTS; CDR2 reads YDEGEE. Here the CDR3 reads CASSEGHLSNQPQHF. CDR3 in DNA: TGTGCCAGCAGCGAGGGACACCTTAGCAATCAGCCCCAGCATTTT.

The V call is TRBV9, the J call TRBJ1-1, with a tentative D call TRBD1 (5 bases). This CDR3 is built from 13 residues. The V end was cut by 0 bases, the J end by 9 bases, with 12 bases between. The germline V gene encodes CDR1 SGDLS and CDR2 YYNGEE. The CDR3 DNA reads TGTGCCAGCAGCGTAGGGGGGGACCGACAAGCTTTCTTT. This translates into CASSVGGDRQAFF.

The chain carries TRBV7-3 and TRBJ1-6; D perhaps matches TRBD1 (6 bases). The CDR3 loop spans 14 amino acids. The germline V gene has CDR1 SGHTA and CDR2 FQGTGA. The ends were cut back, 5 bases at V and 7 bases at J, with 12 bases in the middle. The CDR3 is CASSTGQPNSPLHF. The CDR3 region has the DNA TGTGCCAGCAGCACGGGACAACCCAATTCACCCCTCCACTTT. The entire variable domain, with the rest obtained from reference TRBV7-3 and TRBJ1-6, is as follows: GAGVSQTPSNKVTEKGKYVELRCDPISGHTALYWYRQSLGQGPEFLIYFQGTGAADDSGLPNDRFFAVRPEGSVSTLKIQRTERGDSAVYLCASSTGQPNSPLHFGNGTRLTVT.

This clone is medium-sized. The genes are TRBV7-9 and TRBJ2-5; 12 bases are shared with TRBD2. This CDR3 has 17 residues. V shed 5 bases, J shed 1 base, and the junction held 8 bases outside the gene matches. The germline V gene has CDR1 SEHNR and CDR2 FQNEAQ (reference sequence). The CDR3 here is CASSPTRLAGAQETQYF. The DNA of the CDR3 is TGTGCCAGCAGCCCGACACGACTAGCGGGGGCCCAAGAGACCCAGTACTTC.

The chain combines TRBV27 with TRBJ2-6; D gene unclear. The CDR3 is 16 amino acids. Germline V CDR1 and CDR2: MNHEY, SMNVEV (reference sequence). The V gene lost 3 bases and the J gene lost 4 bases, with 13 bases spanning the gap. The CDR3 protein is CASSFRIDTGANVLTF. As DNA, the CDR3 is TGTGCCAGCAGTTTCCGGATAGACACCGGGGCCAACGTCCTGACTTTC. The complete variable domain, with remaining parts taken from reference TRBV27 and TRBJ2-6, reads EAQVTQNPRYLITVTGKKLTVTCSQNMNHEYMSWYRQDPGLGLRQIYYSMNVEVTDKGDVPEGYKVSRKEKRNFPLILESPSPNQTSLYFCASSFRIDTGANVLTFGAGSRLTVL.

The rearrangement joins TRBV5-4 to TRBJ2-1; 8 positions agree with TRBD2. V dropped 2 bases and J dropped 4; count of bases not matched to a gene: 5. The CDR3 extends over 15 amino acids. The germline V gene encodes CDR1 SGHNT and CDR2 YYREEE (reference sequence). CDR3: CASSFAAGAYNEQFF. The DNA for the CDR3 is TGTGCCAGCAGCTTTGCAGCGGGGGCTTACAATGAGCAGTTCTTC.

This clone was found once. The rearrangement links TRBV7-2 to TRBJ2-3; 8 bases map to TRBD2. CDR1 is SGHTA and CDR2 is FQGNSA in the germline V gene. The ends lost 5 bases at V and 8 bases at J; junction bases unmatched: 6. This CDR3 is built from 13 residues. The CDR3 DNA sequence: TGTGCCAGCAGCCAAAGTAGCGGGGTTACGCAGTATTTT. Protein sequence: CASSQSSGVTQYF.

This chain joins TRBV5-1 and TRBJ2-1; TRBD1 matches at 10 bases. The germline V gene has CDR1 SGHRS and CDR2 YFSETQ. With 4 bases clipped from V and 4 bases from J, the junction kept 8 bases outside the gene matches. This CDR3 spans 16 amino acids. CDR3 in DNA: TGCGCCAGCAGCCCACAACCGGGACAGGGGTACAATGAGCAGTTCTTC. As protein: CASSPQPGQGYNEQFF.

This chain joins TRBV7-9 and TRBJ2-6; D assignment may be TRBD1 or TRBD2 (5 bases each). Germline V lookup: CDR1 SEHNR, CDR2 FQNEAQ (reference sequence). Trimming pared 0 bases from V and 6 bases from J, leaving 12 bases between. The CDR3 is 16 residues long. Written as DNA, the CDR3 is TGTGCCAGCAGCTTAGCTTGGGACCTCCAGGCCAACGTCCTGACTTTC. Translating it yields CASSLAWDLQANVLTF.

This clone appeared a single time. The chain has TRBV6-1 and TRBJ2-1; D assignment may be TRBD1 or TRBD2 (5 bases each). The CDR3 extends over 15 amino acids. The ends were cut back, 4 bases at V and 7 bases at J, with 17 bases in the middle. Germline assignment: CDR1 MNHNS and CDR2 SASEGT. DNA of the CDR3: TGTGCCAGCAGTGTTCAACCGGGACGGAATAATGAGCAGTTCTTC. Translation gives CASSVQPGRNNEQFF.

The rearrangement joins TRBV2 to TRBJ2-4, with 8 bases fitting TRBD2. CDR1 SNHLY and CDR2 FYNNEI come from the germline V gene. This CDR3 has 14 amino acids. Trimming at V came to 3 bases and at J to 6 bases, leaving 4 bases not matched to a gene. CDR3 sequence reads: CASSEVGGGNIQYF. The CDR3 DNA reads as TGTGCCAGCAGTGAGGTCGGGGGGGGAAACATTCAGTACTTC.